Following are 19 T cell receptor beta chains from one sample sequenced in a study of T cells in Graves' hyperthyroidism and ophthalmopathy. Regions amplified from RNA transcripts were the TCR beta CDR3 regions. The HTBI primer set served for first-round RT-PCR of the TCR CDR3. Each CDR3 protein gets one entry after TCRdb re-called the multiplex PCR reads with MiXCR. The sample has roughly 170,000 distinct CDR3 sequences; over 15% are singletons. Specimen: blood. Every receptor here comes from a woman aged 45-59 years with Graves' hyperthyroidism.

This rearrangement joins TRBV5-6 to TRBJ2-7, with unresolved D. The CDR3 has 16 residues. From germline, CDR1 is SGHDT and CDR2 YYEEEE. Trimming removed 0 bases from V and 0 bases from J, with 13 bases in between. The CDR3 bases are TGTGCCAGCAGCTTGGGGGGAACCCAGAGCTCCTACGAGCAGTACTTC. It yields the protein CASSLGGTQSSYEQYF.

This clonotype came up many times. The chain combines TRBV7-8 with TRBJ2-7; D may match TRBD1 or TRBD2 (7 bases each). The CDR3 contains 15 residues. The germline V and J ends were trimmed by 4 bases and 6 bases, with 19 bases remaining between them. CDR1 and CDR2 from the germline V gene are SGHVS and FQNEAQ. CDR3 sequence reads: CASSSRQGGVSEQYF. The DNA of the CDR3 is TGTGCCAGCAGCTCCCGACAGGGAGGGGTCTCCGAGCAGTACTTC.

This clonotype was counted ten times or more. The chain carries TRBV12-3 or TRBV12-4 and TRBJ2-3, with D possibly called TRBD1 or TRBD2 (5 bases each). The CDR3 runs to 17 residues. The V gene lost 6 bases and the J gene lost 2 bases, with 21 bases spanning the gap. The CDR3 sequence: CASSPPRGSALTDTQYF. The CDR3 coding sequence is TGTGCCAGCAGCCCTCCGAGGGGTTCGGCCCTCACAGATACGCAGTATTTT.

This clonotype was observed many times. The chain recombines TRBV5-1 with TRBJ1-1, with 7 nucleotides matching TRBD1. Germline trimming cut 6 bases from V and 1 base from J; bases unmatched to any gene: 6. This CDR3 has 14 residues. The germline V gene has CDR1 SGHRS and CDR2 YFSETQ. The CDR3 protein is CASTPGTANTEAFF. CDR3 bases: TGCGCCAGCACCCCCGGGACAGCGAACACTGAAGCTTTCTTT.

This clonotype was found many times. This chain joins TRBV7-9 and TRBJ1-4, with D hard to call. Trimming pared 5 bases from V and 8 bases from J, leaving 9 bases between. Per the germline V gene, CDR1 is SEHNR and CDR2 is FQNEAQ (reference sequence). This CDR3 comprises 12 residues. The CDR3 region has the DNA TGTGCCAGCAGCCCCCTCGGGGAAAAACTGTTTTTT. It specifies CASSPLGEKLFF.

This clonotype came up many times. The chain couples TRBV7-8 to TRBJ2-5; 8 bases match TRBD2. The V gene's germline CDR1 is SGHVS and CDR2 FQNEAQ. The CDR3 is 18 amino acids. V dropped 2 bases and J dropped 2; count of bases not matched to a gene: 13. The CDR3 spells CASSLYALAGGPQETQYF. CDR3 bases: TGTGCCAGCAGCTTATACGCCTTGGCGGGGGGCCCACAAGAGACCCAGTACTTC.

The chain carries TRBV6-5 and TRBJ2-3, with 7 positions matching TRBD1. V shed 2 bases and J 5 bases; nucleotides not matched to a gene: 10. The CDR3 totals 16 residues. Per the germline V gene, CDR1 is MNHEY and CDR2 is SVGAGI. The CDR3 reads CASSYVGPAGGDTQYF. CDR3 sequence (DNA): TGTGCCAGCAGTTACGTCGGACCAGCAGGGGGAGATACGCAGTATTTT.

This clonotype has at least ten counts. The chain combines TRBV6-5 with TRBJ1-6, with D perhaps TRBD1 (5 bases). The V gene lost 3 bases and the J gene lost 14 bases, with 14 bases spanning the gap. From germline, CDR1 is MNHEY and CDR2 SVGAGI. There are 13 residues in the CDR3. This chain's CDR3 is CASSYEMGVSLHF. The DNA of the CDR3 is TGTGCCAGCAGTTATGAAATGGGGGTATCCCTCCACTTT.

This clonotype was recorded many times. CDR3 amino acids: CASLDQGLDTEAFF. Here the CDR3 DNA reads TGTGCCAGTCTCGATCAGGGGTTAGACACTGAAGCTTTCTTT. The chain links TRBV28 to TRBJ1-1, with TRBD1 as a possible D gene (6 bases). The CDR3 consists of 14 residues. Germline V gene sequence: CDR1 MDHEN, CDR2 SYDVKM. Trimming left V 9 bases short and J 3 bases short, with 17 bases between.

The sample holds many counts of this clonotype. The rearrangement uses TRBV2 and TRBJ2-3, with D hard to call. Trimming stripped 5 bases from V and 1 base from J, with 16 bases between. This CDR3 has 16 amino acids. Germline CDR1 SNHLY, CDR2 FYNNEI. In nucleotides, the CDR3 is TGTGCCAGCAGTACTGACGACACTATAGGCACAGATACGCAGTATTTT. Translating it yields CASSTDDTIGTDTQYF. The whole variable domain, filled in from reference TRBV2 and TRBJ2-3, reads EPEVTQTPSHQVTQMGQEVILRCVPISNHLYFYWYRQILGQKVEFLVSFYNNEISEKSEIFDDQFSVERPDGSNFTLKIRSTKLEDSAMYFCASSTDDTIGTDTQYFGPGTRLTVL.

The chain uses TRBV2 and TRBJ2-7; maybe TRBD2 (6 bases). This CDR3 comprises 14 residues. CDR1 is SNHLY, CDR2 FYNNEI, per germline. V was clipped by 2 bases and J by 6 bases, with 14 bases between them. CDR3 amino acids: CASSESGWRAEQYF. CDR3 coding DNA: TGTGCCAGCAGTGAAAGCGGATGGAGGGCCGAGCAGTACTTC.

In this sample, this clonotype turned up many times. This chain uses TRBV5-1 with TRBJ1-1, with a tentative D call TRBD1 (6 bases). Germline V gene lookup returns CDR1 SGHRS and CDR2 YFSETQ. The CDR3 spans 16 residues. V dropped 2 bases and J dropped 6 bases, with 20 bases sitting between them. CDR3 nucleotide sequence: TGCGCCAGCAGCTTAATCAAGGGCAGGGGTCGCGCTGAAGCTTTCTTT. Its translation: CASSLIKGRGRAEAFF.

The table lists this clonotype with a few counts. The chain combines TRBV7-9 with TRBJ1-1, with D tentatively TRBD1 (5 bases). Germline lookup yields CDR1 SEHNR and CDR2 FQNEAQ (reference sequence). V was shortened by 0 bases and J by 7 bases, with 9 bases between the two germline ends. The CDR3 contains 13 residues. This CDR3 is CASSLAAGHEAFF. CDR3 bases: TGTGCCAGCAGCTTAGCCGCAGGGCATGAAGCTTTCTTT.

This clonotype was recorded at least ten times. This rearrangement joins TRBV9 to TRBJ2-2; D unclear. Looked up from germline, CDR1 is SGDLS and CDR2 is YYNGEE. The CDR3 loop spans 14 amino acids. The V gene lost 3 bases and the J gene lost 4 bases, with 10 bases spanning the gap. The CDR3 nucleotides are TGTGCCAGCAGCGCCTCCCCTAGCACCGGGGAGCTGTTTTTT. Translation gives CASSASPSTGELFF.

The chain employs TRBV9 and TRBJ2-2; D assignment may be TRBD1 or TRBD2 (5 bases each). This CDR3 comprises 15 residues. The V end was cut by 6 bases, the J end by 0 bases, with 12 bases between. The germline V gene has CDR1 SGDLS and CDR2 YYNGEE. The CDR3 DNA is TGTGCCAGCATGATTGGGACCGCGAACACCGGGGAGCTGTTTTTT. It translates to CASMIGTANTGELFF.

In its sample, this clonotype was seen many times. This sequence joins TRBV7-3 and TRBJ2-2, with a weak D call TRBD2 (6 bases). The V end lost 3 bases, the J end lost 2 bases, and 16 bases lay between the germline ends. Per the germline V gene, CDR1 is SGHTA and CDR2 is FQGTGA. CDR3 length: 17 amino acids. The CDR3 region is CASSLMWGGINTGELFF. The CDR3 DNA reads TGTGCCAGCAGCTTGATGTGGGGCGGGATTAACACCGGGGAGCTGTTTTTT. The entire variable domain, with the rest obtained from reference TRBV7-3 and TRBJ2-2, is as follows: GAGVSQTPSNKVTEKGKYVELRCDPISGHTALYWYRQSLGQGPEFLIYFQGTGAADDSGLPNDRFFAVRPEGSVSTLKIQRTERGDSAVYLCASSLMWGGINTGELFFGEGSRLTVL.

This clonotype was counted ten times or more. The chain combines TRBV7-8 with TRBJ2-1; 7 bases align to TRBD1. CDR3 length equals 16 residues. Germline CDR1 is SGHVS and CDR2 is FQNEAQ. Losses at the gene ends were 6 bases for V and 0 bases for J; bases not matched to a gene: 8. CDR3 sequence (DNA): TGTGCCAGCAGGAAATACCGGGACAGCTCCTACAATGAGCAGTTCTTC. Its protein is CASRKYRDSSYNEQFF.

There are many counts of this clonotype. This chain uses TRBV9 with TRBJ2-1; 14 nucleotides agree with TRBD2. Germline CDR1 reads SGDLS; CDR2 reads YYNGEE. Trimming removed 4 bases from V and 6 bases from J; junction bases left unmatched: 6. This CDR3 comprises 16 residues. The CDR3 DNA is TGTGCCAGCAGCACCCGACTAGCGGGGGGGCCCAATGAGCAGTTCTTC. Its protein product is CASSTRLAGGPNEQFF.

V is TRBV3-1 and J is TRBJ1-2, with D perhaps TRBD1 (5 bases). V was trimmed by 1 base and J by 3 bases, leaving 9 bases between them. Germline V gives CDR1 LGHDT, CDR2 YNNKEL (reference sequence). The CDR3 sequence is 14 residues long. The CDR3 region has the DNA TGTGCCAGCAGCCAAGGACGGGGGGACTATGGCTACACCTTC. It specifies CASSQGRGDYGYTF.